Below, 21 T cell receptor beta chains from the same sample are listed, as sequenced in a study of identical twins. Using its own MiXCR run on the 5' RACE reads, TCRdb lists one record per CDR3 protein. Found here are 200,000 to 250,000 distinct CDR3 sequences, about 12% of them singletons; the top ten hold around 4%. The data were also submitted as part of a second study, on yellow fever vaccine responses in identical twins.

Sequenced material: memory (CD45RO+) T cells sorted from blood. Source of these receptors: a woman aged 18-35 years in good health.

This clonotype was seen more than once but under ten times. The V call is TRBV7-2, the J call TRBJ2-7; the D gene is possibly TRBD1 (6 bases). Trimming cost V 6 bases and J 4 bases, with 16 bases left between them. Germline V lookup: CDR1 SGHTA, CDR2 FQGNSA. This CDR3 comprises 14 residues. The CDR3 region has the DNA TGTGCCAGCAGTCTATTGAGGACAGCTTACGAGCAGTACTTC. It encodes CASSLLRTAYEQYF.

At least ten counts were recorded for this clonotype. This sequence joins TRBV6-2 or TRBV6-3 and TRBJ1-1; the D gene is possibly TRBD1 (6 bases). Trimming stripped 4 bases from V and 0 bases from J, with 9 bases between. The CDR3 extends over 14 amino acids. CDR1 MNHEY and CDR2 SVGEGT come from the germline V gene. CDR3 residues: CASSWRGLNTEAFF. In DNA, the CDR3 is TGTGCCAGCAGTTGGCGGGGGCTGAACACTGAAGCTTTCTTT.

The gene calls are TRBV7-9 and TRBJ2-7; 7 bases are a match to TRBD2. V was clipped by 7 bases and J by 7 bases; unmatched bases: 22. CDR1 SEHNR and CDR2 FQNEAQ come from the germline V gene (reference sequence). The CDR3 is 17 residues long. CDR3 sequence: CASTFYPLGGSALEQYF. The CDR3 DNA is TGTGCCAGCACATTTTACCCCCTTGGCGGGAGCGCCCTGGAGCAGTACTTC. Full variable domain (rest looked up from reference TRBV7-9 and TRBJ2-7): DTGVSQNPRHKITKRGQNVTFRCDPISEHNRLYWYRQTLGQGPEFLTYFQNEAQLEKSRLLSDRFSAERPKGSFSTLEIQRTEQGDSAMYLCASTFYPLGGSALEQYFGPGTRLTVT.

This chain uses TRBV15 with TRBJ2-6; 7 bases are a match to TRBD2. The V segment lost 4 bases and the J segment 4 bases; nucleotides outside the gene matches: 7. The germline CDR1 and CDR2 sequences are LNHNV and YYDKDF (reference sequence). This CDR3 contains 16 residues. The CDR3 sequence is CATSKGGAAGANVLTF. In nucleotides, the CDR3 is TGTGCCACCAGCAAGGGAGGGGCAGCGGGGGCCAACGTCCTGACTTTC. Based on the CDR3 plus reference TRBV15 and TRBJ2-6, the full variable domain is DAMVIQNPRYQVTQFGKPVTLSCSQTLNHNVMYWYQQKSSQAPKLLFHYYDKDFNNEADTPDNFQSRRPNTSFCFLDIRSPGLGDTAMYLCATSKGGAAGANVLTFGAGSRLTVL.

There are many counts of this clonotype. The V call is TRBV9, the J call TRBJ2-7; the D gene could be TRBD1 or TRBD2 (5 bases each). The CDR3 covers 11 residues. Germline V lookup: CDR1 SGDLS, CDR2 YYNGEE. Trimming removed 7 bases from V and 2 bases from J, with 7 bases in between. CDR3 in amino acids: CASGDAYEQYF. The DNA of the CDR3 is TGTGCCAGCGGGGACGCCTACGAGCAGTACTTC.

This clonotype was observed a few times. The V and J genes are TRBV24-1 and TRBJ2-7, with D maybe TRBD1 (6 bases). This CDR3 spans 15 amino acids. Germline CDR1 is KGHDR and CDR2 is SFDVKD. The V end lost 4 bases, the J end lost 6 bases, and 18 bases lay between the germline ends. DNA for the CDR3: TGTGCCACCAGTGAGAGGACAGCATCTTTGGGCGAGCAGTACTTC. Protein product: CATSERTASLGEQYF.

At least ten counts were recorded for this clonotype. This chain links TRBV5-1 with TRBJ2-2, with unresolved D. There are 14 residues in the CDR3. Looked up from germline, CDR1 is SGHRS and CDR2 is YFSETQ. V dropped 0 bases and J dropped 6 bases, with 9 bases sitting between them. The CDR3 spells CASSLGLSPGELFF. The CDR3 DNA is TGCGCCAGCAGCTTGGGTCTCTCTCCCGGGGAGCTGTTTTTT.

This clonotype was seen repeatedly, ten times or more. The rearrangement links TRBV4-3 to TRBJ2-1, with 15 bases lining up with TRBD2. The germline V gene has CDR1 LGHNA and CDR2 YSLEER. V dropped 1 base and J dropped 7; count of bases not matched to a gene: 8. The length of the CDR3 is 18 residues. The CDR3 loop is CASSQVGTSGRRGNEQFF. In DNA, the CDR3 is TGCGCCAGCAGCCAAGTGGGGACTAGCGGGAGGAGGGGGAATGAGCAGTTCTTC.

There are a few counts of this clonotype. The CDR3 region is CASSHKPRGSGSDTQYF. The CDR3 DNA sequence: TGTGCCAGCAGTCACAAGCCCAGAGGCAGTGGTTCGGATACGCAGTATTTT. The chain carries TRBV6-5 and TRBJ2-3; D is unclear. The V end was cut by 5 bases, the J end by 6 bases, with 24 bases between. Germline-derived CDR1 and CDR2 are MNHEY and SVGAGI. This CDR3 has 17 amino acids.

This clonotype was found a few times. The J gene is TRBJ1-2, the V gene TRBV20-1; D perhaps matches TRBD1 (5 bases). The CDR3 runs 11 residues. The V gene lost 4 bases and the J gene lost 4 bases, with 7 bases spanning the gap. Germline V gene lookup returns CDR1 DFQATT and CDR2 SNEGSKA (reference sequence). The DNA of the CDR3 is TGCAGTGCTAACAGGCTCTATGGCTACACCTTC. Its translation: CSANRLYGYTF.

This clonotype was seen more than once but under ten times. The chain couples TRBV27 to TRBJ2-6; D is undetermined. The V end lost 6 bases, the J end lost 0 bases, and 9 bases lay between the germline ends. This CDR3 region has 15 residues. Per germline, CDR1 MNHEY and CDR2 SMNVEV (reference sequence). CDR3 nucleotides: TGTGCCAGCAGACCAACCTACTCTGGGGCCAACGTCCTGACTTTC. Residues: CASRPTYSGANVLTF.

The chain is built from TRBV11-1 and TRBJ2-1; 13 bases align to TRBD2. Germline CDR1 SGHAT, CDR2 FQDESV (reference sequence). Losses at the gene ends were 1 base for V and 5 bases for J; bases not matched to a gene: 8. There are 18 residues in the CDR3. CDR3 bases: TGTGCCAGCAGCTTAGGGTCGGGACTAGCGGGACGAGACAATGAGCAGTTCTTC. Its protein product is CASSLGSGLAGRDNEQFF.

This chain uses TRBV7-2 with TRBJ2-1, with D possibly matching TRBD1 (6 bases). This CDR3 has 15 amino acids. Per the germline V gene, CDR1 is SGHTA and CDR2 is FQGNSA. V lost 5 bases and J 4 bases, leaving 15 bases between the germline ends. The CDR3 is CASSARAGVYNEQFF. In DNA, the CDR3 is TGTGCCAGCAGCGCCCGGGCAGGGGTGTACAATGAGCAGTTCTTC.

This clonotype has only a few counts. The chain recombines TRBV12-3 or TRBV12-4 with TRBJ2-1; possibly TRBD2 for D (7 bases). With 6 bases removed from V and 9 bases from J, the gap between germline ends came to 21 bases. The CDR3 contains 15 residues. This chain's CDR3 is CASSLPGLRGGEQFF. In DNA, the CDR3 is TGTGCCAGCAGCCTACCCGGGCTTAGGGGGGGTGAGCAGTTCTTC.

This clonotype has only a few counts. CDR3 region: CATSADRPRDEQYF. CDR3 nucleotides: TGTGCCACCAGTGCGGACAGGCCAAGGGACGAGCAGTACTTC. The chain uses TRBV24-1 and TRBJ2-7, with TRBD1 identical over 7 bases. Trimming removed 5 bases from V and 5 bases from J; junction bases left unmatched: 8. CDR1 and CDR2 (germline): KGHDR, SFDVKD. This CDR3 comprises 14 residues.

The genes are TRBV5-1 and TRBJ2-5; TRBD1 agrees at 8 bases. Per the germline V gene, CDR1 is SGHRS and CDR2 is YFSETQ. Losses at the gene ends were 0 bases for V and 4 bases for J; bases not matched to a gene: 14. This CDR3 comprises 18 residues. CDR3 in amino acids: CASSLAGQGISSRETQYF. The CDR3 nucleotides read TGCGCCAGCAGCTTGGCTGGACAGGGTATTTCTAGTCGAGAGACCCAGTACTTC.

The chain couples TRBV4-2 to TRBJ2-3; TRBD2 agrees at 8 bases. Germline V gene lookup returns CDR1 LGHNA and CDR2 YNFKEQ. V trimming: 1 base; J trimming: 5 bases; junction bases outside the gene matches: 5. The CDR3 length is 15 residues. DNA of the CDR3: TGTGCCAGCAGCCAAGGGACGGGAGGGGAAGATACGCAGTATTTT. Protein sequence: CASSQGTGGEDTQYF.

This clonotype was observed a few times. The gene calls are TRBV5-1 and TRBJ1-3, with D possibly matching TRBD1 (5 bases). The germline V and J ends were trimmed by 5 bases and 0 bases, with 15 bases remaining between them. Looked up from germline, CDR1 is SGHRS and CDR2 is YFSETQ. The length of the CDR3 is 16 residues. The CDR3 DNA is TGCGCCAGCAGACCGGGACGCGAGAGCTCTGGAAACACCATATATTTT. Protein sequence: CASRPGRESSGNTIYF.

CDR3 sequence: CASSVDRRGYTF. The CDR3 bases are TGTGCCAGCAGTGTCGACAGGCGTGGCTACACCTTC. J is TRBJ1-2 and V is TRBV2, with D possibly TRBD1 on 6 matching bases. V gave up 4 bases and J gave up 7 bases, with 10 bases separating them. The CDR3 is made up of 12 amino acids. The germline gives CDR1 SNHLY, CDR2 FYNNEI.

This clonotype has a count of ten or more. The rearrangement uses TRBV5-1 and TRBJ1-1; 8 bases line up with TRBD1. This CDR3 region has 15 residues. The germline CDR1 and CDR2 sequences are SGHRS and YFSETQ. V trimming: 2 bases; J trimming: 1 base; junction bases outside the gene matches: 4. CDR3 bases: TGCGCCAGCAGCTTAGCCGGGACAGGGAACACTGAAGCTTTCTTT. It is translated as CASSLAGTGNTEAFF.

CDR3 loop: CASSQGTGLGSTQYF. CDR3 coding DNA: TGTGCCAGCAGCCAAGGTACGGGACTTGGGTCGACCCAGTACTTC. The gene calls are TRBV4-2 and TRBJ2-5; weak D call: TRBD2 (6 bases). Germline V CDR1 and CDR2: LGHNA, YNFKEQ. The CDR3 contains 15 residues. The V and J ends lost 1 base and 7 bases respectively, with 16 bases between them.